The 4 T cell receptor beta chains reported below all come from one sample, sequenced in a study of cytomegalovirus exposure and HLA in healthy donors. The PCR had 60 Vbeta and 13 Jbeta primers. Clones were read by immunoSEQ multiplex PCR, and TCRdb kept only the in-frame ones, dropping some. This sample has about 200,000 clones, with about 86% found just once. The sequencing sample was made of PBMCs. Every receptor here comes from a woman in her 30s in good health and CMV-seronegative.

The chain has TRBV10-3 and TRBJ1-2; D gene ambiguous. Trimming removed 0 bases from V and 4 bases from J, with 9 bases in between. The CDR3 is made up of 14 amino acids. Germline V CDR1 and CDR2: ENHRY, SYGVKD. CDR3 protein: CAISESLEIYGYTF. In DNA form, the CDR3 reads TGTGCCATCAGTGAGTCGTTGGAGATCTATGGCTACACCTTC.

This clone was detected once. This chain uses TRBV4-2 with TRBJ2-1; D unresolved. CDR1 is LGHNA, CDR2 YNFKEQ, per germline. V was trimmed by 0 bases and J by 0 bases, leaving 12 bases between them. The CDR3 loop spans 17 amino acids. CDR3 protein: CASSQEGADSSYNEQFF. The CDR3, as DNA: TGTGCCAGCAGCCAAGAGGGTGCGGATAGCTCCTACAATGAGCAGTTCTTC.

The genes are TRBV6-5 and TRBJ2-6; D is unresolved. This CDR3 spans 16 amino acids. Germline assignment: CDR1 MNHEY and CDR2 SVGAGI. Trimming stripped 2 bases from V and 0 bases from J, with 8 bases between. CDR3 residues: CASSYAHSSGANVLTF. In nucleotides, the CDR3 is TGTGCCAGCAGTTACGCGCACAGCTCTGGGGCCAACGTCCTGACTTTC.

J is TRBJ2-1 and V is TRBV28, with a tentative D call TRBD2 (6 bases). With 2 bases removed from V and 0 bases from J, the gap between germline ends came to 11 bases. The CDR3 sequence is 16 residues long. Germline-derived CDR1 and CDR2 are MDHEN and SYDVKM. In DNA, the CDR3 is TGTGCCAGCAGTTTACAGGGAGGAAGCTCCTACAATGAGCAGTTCTTC. Amino acids: CASSLQGGSSYNEQFF.